The 23 T cell receptor beta chains given below trace back to one sample, sequenced in a study of T cells in Graves' hyperthyroidism and ophthalmopathy. TCR beta CDR3 regions were amplified from RNA transcripts. First-round RT-PCR with HTBI primers amplified the TCR CDR3 region. TCRdb analysed the multiplex PCR reads with MiXCR anew, one entry per CDR3 protein. The data hold 550,000 to 600,000 distinct CDR3 sequences, with 13% to 15% observed a single time. Sequencing was carried out using blood. These receptors were collected from a woman aged 18 to 35 with Graves' ophthalmopathy.

The chain has TRBV24-1 and TRBJ2-7, with D possibly being TRBD2 (5 bases). The CDR3 spans 12 residues. The germline V gene has CDR1 KGHDR and CDR2 SFDVKD. V gave up 4 bases and J gave up 2 bases, with 5 bases separating them. The CDR3 DNA reads as TGTGCCACCAGTGACGGGACCTACGAGCAGTACTTC. Translation gives CATSDGTYEQYF.

The chain combines TRBV13 with TRBJ2-3; 12 positions agree with TRBD2. CDR3 length: 20 amino acids. Germline V gene lookup returns CDR1 PRHDT and CDR2 FYEKMQ (reference sequence). The junction had 20 bases not matched to a gene; V was cut back by 2 bases and J by 8 bases. This CDR3 reads CASSLRLAGEGGASGRTQYF. The DNA of the CDR3 is TGTGCCAGCAGCTTAAGACTAGCGGGAGAGGGAGGGGCGTCAGGGCGTACGCAGTATTTT.

The chain links TRBV7-9 to TRBJ1-5; TRBD1 is a possible D gene (5 bases). The CDR3 is 16 amino acids. Trimming cost V 2 bases and J 4 bases, with 15 bases left between them. Germline V gene lookup returns CDR1 SEHNR and CDR2 FQNEAQ (reference sequence). CDR3 bases: TGTGCCAGCAGCTTAATCGGGTATGGGGGAAATCAGCCCCAGCATTTT. This translates into CASSLIGYGGNQPQHF. Based on the CDR3 plus reference TRBV7-9 and TRBJ1-5, the full variable domain is DTGVSQNPRHKITKRGQNVTFRCDPISEHNRLYWYRQTLGQGPEFLTYFQNEAQLEKSRLLSDRFSAERPKGSFSTLEIQRTEQGDSAMYLCASSLIGYGGNQPQHFGDGTRLSIL.

This chain connects TRBV12-3 or TRBV12-4 to TRBJ1-5; 8 bases align to TRBD1. V trimming: 4 bases; J trimming: 5 bases; junction bases outside the gene matches: 4. The CDR3 extends over 14 amino acids. The CDR3 region is CASSWDRWDQPQHF. The CDR3 nucleotides read TGTGCCAGCAGTTGGGACAGGTGGGATCAGCCCCAGCATTTT.

The table lists this clonotype with many counts. This CDR3 reads CSARPTGPYYGYTF. CDR3 DNA: TGCAGTGCTAGACCGACAGGGCCTTACTATGGCTACACCTTC. The chain joins TRBV20-1 to TRBJ1-2; the match to TRBD1 covers 7 bases. The germline CDR1 and CDR2 sequences are DFQATT and SNEGSKA (reference sequence). The CDR3 has 14 residues. The V segment lost 2 bases and the J segment 3 bases; nucleotides outside the gene matches: 6.

The CDR3, as DNA: TGTGCCAGCAGCTTAGAGTCCACAAGCAATCAGCCCCAGCATTTT. This translates into CASSLESTSNQPQHF. This chain joins TRBV7-2 and TRBJ1-5, with D hard to call. Germline-derived CDR1 and CDR2 are SGHTA and FQGNSA. The CDR3 extends over 15 amino acids. V lost 1 base and J lost 1, with 8 bases in between.

Concerning this clonotype itself: This sequence may be a read error, since a much larger clone differs from it by one base. This chain joins TRBV5-5 and TRBJ2-7; TRBD1 aligns across 7 bases. J was trimmed by 2 bases and V by 5 bases; bases with no gene match: 22. This CDR3 spans 19 amino acids. Germline CDR1 and CDR2: SGHKS and YYEKEE (reference sequence). The CDR3 loop reads CASRLTPTEAGGFPYEQYF. The DNA of the CDR3 is TGTGCCAGCAGGCTAACTCCGACCGAGGCAGGGGGATTTCCCTACGAGCAGTACTTC. Looking up the rest from reference TRBV5-5 and TRBJ2-7 gives the full variable domain: DAGVTQSPTHLIKTRGQQVTLRCSPISGHKSVSWYQQVLGQGPQFIFQYYEKEERGRGNFPDRFSARQFPNYSSELNVNALLLGDSALYLCASRLTPTEAGGFPYEQYFGPGTRLTVT.

This clonotype was recorded many times. The J gene is TRBJ2-3, the V gene TRBV7-9, with no clear D. The V gene lost 5 bases and the J gene lost 0 bases, with 6 bases spanning the gap. This CDR3 comprises 13 residues. CDR1 SEHNR and CDR2 FQNEAQ come from the germline V gene (reference sequence). The CDR3 region is CASSAVSTDTQYF. The CDR3 DNA follows: TGTGCCAGCAGCGCGGTAAGCACAGATACGCAGTATTTT.

There are a few counts of this clonotype. The V and J genes are TRBV13 and TRBJ1-2, with D possibly TRBD1 on 6 matching bases. This CDR3 has 13 amino acids. The V gene lost 7 bases and the J gene lost 4 bases, with 13 bases spanning the gap. Germline-derived CDR1 and CDR2 are PRHDT and FYEKMQ (reference sequence). The CDR3 DNA reads as TGTGCCAGCACCGGGGACACGGTCTATGGCTACACCTTC. Protein: CASTGDTVYGYTF.

This clonotype was seen at least ten times. The chain recombines TRBV11-1 with TRBJ2-1, with D perhaps matching TRBD2 (5 bases). This CDR3 has 15 residues. Germline CDR1 and CDR2: SGHAT and FQDESV (reference sequence). Trimming took 1 base from V and 4 from J, leaving 11 bases between them. Written as DNA, the CDR3 is TGTGCCAGCAGCTTAGTGTTGGACTTTTACAATGAGCAGTTCTTC. This sequence encodes CASSLVLDFYNEQFF. The full variable domain, with the rest looked up from reference TRBV11-1 and TRBJ2-1, is EAEVAQSPRYKITEKSQAVAFWCDPISGHATLYWYRQILGQGPELLVQFQDESVVDDSQLPKDRFSAERLKGVDSTLKIQPAELGDSAMYLCASSLVLDFYNEQFFGPGTRLTVL.

This clonotype has only a few counts. This rearrangement joins TRBV20-1 to TRBJ1-5; 9 bases are shared with TRBD1. The germline V gene encodes CDR1 DFQATT and CDR2 SNEGSKA (reference sequence). The CDR3 totals 13 residues. V dropped 6 bases and J dropped 1; count of bases not matched to a gene: 1. CDR3 sequence (DNA): TGCAGTGCGACAGGGGGGAGCAATCAGCCCCAGCATTTT. Residues: CSATGGSNQPQHF.

As concerns this clonotype: A much larger clone differs by one base, so this may be a read error. The chain couples TRBV6-5 to TRBJ2-1; no reliable D call. The germline V gene encodes CDR1 MNHEY and CDR2 SVGAGI. V lost 4 bases and J 7 bases, leaving 20 bases between the germline ends. This CDR3 is built from 16 residues. For the CDR3, the DNA is TGTGCCAGCAGTTGCACGAGCTTAAATATAAAAAATGAGCAGTTCTTC. This encodes CASSCTSLNIKNEQFF.

This clonotype has ten or more counts. CDR3: CASSSGTSGSPGETQYF. The CDR3, as DNA: TGTGCCAGCAGTTCCGGGACTAGCGGGAGCCCCGGGGAGACCCAGTACTTC. J is TRBJ2-5 and V is TRBV12-3 or TRBV12-4; TRBD2 matches at 14 bases. The trim removed 4 bases at V and 5 bases at J, leaving 9 bases unmatched. The CDR3 length is 17 residues.

This clonotype occurred a few times. The J gene is TRBJ1-3, the V gene TRBV5-5; 8 nucleotides align to TRBD1. The CDR3 is 15 residues long. V gave up 4 bases and J gave up 3 bases; unmatched junction bases: 6. The germline V gene has CDR1 SGHKS and CDR2 YYEKEE (reference sequence). The DNA of the CDR3 is TGTGCCAGCAGCCCGGACAGGGCCTTTGGAAACACCATATATTTT. Its protein is CASSPDRAFGNTIYF.

V and J are TRBV12-5 and TRBJ1-2; D not resolved. The germline CDR1 and CDR2 sequences are LGHNT and FRNRAP. This CDR3 comprises 12 residues. V was pared by 3 bases and J by 6 bases, with 8 bases between. CDR3 nucleotides: TGTGCTAGTGGTTTATTGGGCAATGGCTACACCTTC. Translated, it gives CASGLLGNGYTF.

There are many counts of this clonotype. This chain joins TRBV6-1 and TRBJ1-5, with D maybe TRBD1 (5 bases). This CDR3 contains 14 residues. Germline loops: CDR1 MNHNS, CDR2 SASEGT. Trimming cost V 6 bases and J 6 bases, with 15 bases left between them. The CDR3: CASSFRASFQPQHF. For the CDR3, the DNA is TGTGCCAGCAGCTTCAGGGCCTCCTTTCAGCCCCAGCATTTT.

This clonotype showed up just a few times. The gene calls are TRBV4-1 and TRBJ2-1, with 11 nucleotides matching TRBD2. CDR1 MGHRA and CDR2 YSYEKL come from the germline V gene. The CDR3 runs to 17 residues. The V gene end was trimmed by 4 bases and the J gene end by 7 bases; junction bases not matched to a gene: 12. The chain's CDR3 is CASSPSGGTSGSNEQFF. The CDR3 DNA reads as TGCGCCAGCAGCCCATCAGGGGGGACTAGCGGAAGTAATGAGCAGTTCTTC.

This sequence joins TRBV20-1 and TRBJ2-7; no firm D call. The CDR3 has 13 amino acids. V gave up 3 bases and J gave up 2 bases, with 11 bases separating them. Germline loops: CDR1 DFQATT, CDR2 SNEGSKA (reference sequence). The CDR3 nucleotides read TGCAGTGCTAGGGCCTTGAAAACCTACGAGCAGTACTTC. Its translation is CSARALKTYEQYF.

This chain connects TRBV5-6 to TRBJ1-5, with TRBD1 matching over 9 bases. J gave up 1 base and V 5 bases, and 7 bases lay outside the gene matches. The CDR3 runs 16 residues. In germline, CDR1 is SGHDT, CDR2 YYEEEE. The CDR3 loop reads CASRRTGTGSNQPQHF. The CDR3 nucleotides read TGTGCCAGCAGACGTACCGGGACAGGGAGCAATCAGCCCCAGCATTTT.

This clonotype has a count of ten or more. As DNA, the CDR3 is TGCGCCAGCAGCTCCCCTTTAGCGGGACAGTTTCTCGGTAGCTCCTACAATGAGCAGTTCTTC. Its translation: CASSSPLAGQFLGSSYNEQFF. The gene calls are TRBV5-1 and TRBJ2-1; D is perhaps TRBD2 (8 bases). V was cut by 3 bases and J by 0 bases, with 28 bases left in between. This CDR3 is built from 21 residues. From germline, CDR1 is SGHRS and CDR2 YFSETQ.

The chain is built from TRBV12-3 or TRBV12-4 and TRBJ2-7, with TRBD2 matching over 10 bases. The CDR3 is made up of 15 amino acids. J was trimmed by 2 bases and V by 5 bases; bases with no gene match: 6. CDR3 DNA: TGTGCCAGCAGTGAGGCGACTAGCGGGCCCTACGAGCAGTACTTC. Protein sequence: CASSEATSGPYEQYF.

This clonotype was counted many times. The V and J genes are TRBV12-3 or TRBV12-4 and TRBJ2-3; TRBD2 aligns across 11 bases. The V gene end was trimmed by 3 bases and the J gene end by 1 base; junction bases not matched to a gene: 3. There are 16 residues in the CDR3. The CDR3 region is CASSFLAGGGTDTQYF. The CDR3, as DNA: TGTGCCAGCAGTTTCCTAGCGGGAGGAGGCACAGATACGCAGTATTTT.

This clonotype came up many times. This chain links TRBV7-8 with TRBJ1-1, with D tentatively TRBD1 (5 bases). V dropped 3 bases and J dropped 5 bases, with 7 bases sitting between them. The germline V gene has CDR1 SGHVS and CDR2 FQNEAQ. The CDR3 is made up of 12 amino acids. In nucleotides, the CDR3 is TGTGCCAGCAGCTTCGGGACGACTGAAGCTTTCTTT. The encoded protein is CASSFGTTEAFF. Full variable domain (outside the CDR3, taken from reference TRBV7-8 and TRBJ1-1): GAGVSQSPRYKVAKRGQDVALRCDPISGHVSLFWYQQALGQGPEFLTYFQNEAQLDKSGLPSDRFFAERPEGSVSTLKIQRTQQEDSAVYLCASSFGTTEAFFGQGTRLTVV.